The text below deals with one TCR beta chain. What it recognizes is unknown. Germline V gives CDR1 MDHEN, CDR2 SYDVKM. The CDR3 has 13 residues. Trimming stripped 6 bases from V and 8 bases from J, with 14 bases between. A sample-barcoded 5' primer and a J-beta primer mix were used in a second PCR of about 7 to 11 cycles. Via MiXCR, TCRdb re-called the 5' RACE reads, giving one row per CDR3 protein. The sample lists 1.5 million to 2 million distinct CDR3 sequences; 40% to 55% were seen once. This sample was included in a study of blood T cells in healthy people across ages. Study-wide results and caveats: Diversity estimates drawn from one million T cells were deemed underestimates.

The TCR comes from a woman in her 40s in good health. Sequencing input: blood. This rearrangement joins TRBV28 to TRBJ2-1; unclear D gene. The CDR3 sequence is CASRSGQTDEQFF. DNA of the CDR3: TGTGCCAGCAGGTCGGGTCAGACCGATGAGCAGTTCTTC. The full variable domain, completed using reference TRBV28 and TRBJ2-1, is DVKVTQSSRYLVKRTGEKVFLECVQDMDHENMFWYRQDPGLGLRLIYFSYDVKMKEKGDIPEGYSVSREKKERFSLILESASTNQTSMYLCASRSGQTDEQFFGPGTRLTVL.